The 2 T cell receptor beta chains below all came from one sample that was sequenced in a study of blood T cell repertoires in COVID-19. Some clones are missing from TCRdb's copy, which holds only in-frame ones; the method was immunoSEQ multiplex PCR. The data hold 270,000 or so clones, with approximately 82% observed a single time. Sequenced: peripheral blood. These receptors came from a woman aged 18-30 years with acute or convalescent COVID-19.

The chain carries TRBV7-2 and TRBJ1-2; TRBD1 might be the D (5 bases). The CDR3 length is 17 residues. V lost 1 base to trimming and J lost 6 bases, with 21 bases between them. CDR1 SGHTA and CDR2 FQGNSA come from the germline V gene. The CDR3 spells CASSLGVGAVGSNGYTF. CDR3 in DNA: TGTGCCAGCAGCTTAGGCGTAGGGGCAGTGGGGTCGAATGGCTACACCTTC.

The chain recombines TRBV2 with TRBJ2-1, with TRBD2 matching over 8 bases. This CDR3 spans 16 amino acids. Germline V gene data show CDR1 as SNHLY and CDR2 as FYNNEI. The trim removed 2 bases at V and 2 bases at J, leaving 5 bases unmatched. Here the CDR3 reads CASSEWSGRTYNEQFF. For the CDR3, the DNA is TGTGCCAGCAGTGAATGGAGCGGGAGAACCTACAATGAGCAGTTCTTC.